The rows below give T cell receptor beta chains drawn from one sample of a study of beta chain features in type 1 diabetes. Sequencing was performed with immunoSEQ multiplex PCR; in TCRdb, only in-frame clones are kept and a portion is missing. The table includes 600,000 or so clones, around 12% detected once. Sequencing was done on a sample of naive CD4+ T cells from blood. These receptors were taken from a man under 40 with type 1 diabetes. CDR3s leave out the opening cysteine and the closing phenylalanine or tryptophan. Fields, in order: CDR3 protein, V gene, D gene, CDR3 length, J gene. A D gene is named only where the DNA matches it firmly.

ASSPVPDSSGFGYT | TRBV18 | NA | 14 | TRBJ1-2
ASSTETDRGAYEQY | TRBV19 | NA | 14 | TRBJ2-7
ASSAASGQETQY | TRBV9 | TRBD2 | 12 | TRBJ2-5
ASSLEGARGYT | TRBV7-2 | NA | 11 | TRBJ1-2
ASSSSGQVIYEQY | TRBV28 | NA | 13 | TRBJ2-7
ASSSPTLAKNIQY | TRBV6-5 | NA | 13 | TRBJ2-4
ASSPKSLREGQETQY | TRBV27 | TRBD2 | 15 | TRBJ2-5
AWRGLGREQY | TRBV30 | NA | 10 | TRBJ2-7
ASRRSNQPQH | TRBV28 | NA | 10 | TRBJ1-5
SALESSGANVLT | TRBV29-1 | NA | 12 | TRBJ2-6
ASSLAGGYQETQY | TRBV7-2 | TRBD1 | 13 | TRBJ2-5
ASSLGQPGTNEQY | TRBV5-8 | NA | 13 | TRBJ2-7
ASSQGLLTEAF | TRBV4-2 | NA | 11 | TRBJ1-1
ASSPTSISYIQY | TRBV7-2 | TRBD2 | 12 | TRBJ2-4
ASIQEYGYT | TRBV2 | NA | 9 | TRBJ1-2
ASSQRLAGDRTDTQY | TRBV7-2 | TRBD2 | 15 | TRBJ2-3
SVEERHNEKLF | TRBV29-1 | NA | 11 | TRBJ1-4
ASSGLEYEQY | TRBV13 | NA | 10 | TRBJ2-7
AWGLGFSTEQY | TRBV30 | NA | 11 | TRBJ2-7
ASSPPLGNEQF | TRBV27 | NA | 11 | TRBJ2-1
ASRLTVNTGELF | TRBV6-1 | NA | 12 | TRBJ2-2
ASSPPKVSGYT | TRBV7-9 | NA | 11 | TRBJ1-2
ASSPLGGGLNEQF | TRBV9 | NA | 13 | TRBJ2-1
ASSSPGLSGEQY | TRBV28 | NA | 12 | TRBJ2-7
ATSRDRDQVGNTIY | TRBV15 | NA | 14 | TRBJ1-3
ASSLGVNSPLH | TRBV7-2 | NA | 11 | TRBJ1-6
ASSTYTDNQPQH | TRBV6-6 | NA | 12 | TRBJ1-5
ASSLENYGYT | TRBV28 | NA | 10 | TRBJ1-2
ASRQTGVNTEAF | TRBV5-4 | TRBD1 | 12 | TRBJ1-1
ASSGQSNRTQETQY | TRBV4-3 | NA | 14 | TRBJ2-5
ASSLGTQGAGNTIY | TRBV28 | TRBD1 | 14 | TRBJ1-3
ASSKNKETQY | TRBV5-4 | NA | 10 | TRBJ2-5
ASSLGLGQDTEAF | TRBV11-3 | TRBD1 | 13 | TRBJ1-1
ASSIRDNSYEQY | TRBV19 | NA | 12 | TRBJ2-7
ASSFWVGQGTDTQY | TRBV27 | NA | 14 | TRBJ2-3
ASSLQGEYGYT | TRBV7-2 | TRBD1 | 11 | TRBJ1-2
ASSFTTGGSPLH | TRBV28 | NA | 12 | TRBJ1-6
ASSLAGQYNEQF | TRBV5-4 | NA | 12 | TRBJ2-1
ASSVGGGLDTQY | TRBV9 | NA | 12 | TRBJ2-3
ASSLMGSPLH | TRBV7-3 | NA | 10 | TRBJ1-6
ASSEVTGSETQY | TRBV2 | NA | 12 | TRBJ2-5